This T cell receptor (beta chain) was obtained from a study of T cell changes during pregnancy in multiple sclerosis. Clones were read by immunoSEQ multiplex PCR, and TCRdb kept only the in-frame ones, dropping some. This sample has 70,000 to 90,000 clones, with approximately 90% found just once. In this sample, this clone turned up a few times. V was pared by 4 bases and J by 8 bases, with 9 bases of the junction left unmatched. This CDR3 region has 16 residues. In germline, CDR1 is SGHKS, CDR2 YYEKEE (reference sequence). The sample consisted of PBMCs, taken in the first trimester of pregnancy. The receptor's source is a female donor in good health, serving as a control in a pregnancy study. Some clones in this sample may be carry-over from other donors' samples. The V gene is TRBV5-5, the J gene TRBJ2-1, with 13 bases that match TRBD2. This chain's CDR3 is CASSPGLAGLGYEQFF. In nucleotides, the CDR3 is TGTGCCAGCAGCCCGGGACTAGCGGGGTTAGGGTATGAGCAGTTCTTC.